This T cell receptor beta chain was recorded in a study of blood T cell repertoires in COVID-19 (dated by TCRdb to the early 2020s). The study in broad terms: Samples from collaborators originated in the United States, Italy and Spain and spanned both the acute and convalescent phases of COVID-19. Sample metadata almost always included a de-identified subject ID, COVID-19 status, age in years and sex. The dataset comprised deeply sampled blood TCRbeta repertoires from subjects exposed to, actively infected with, or recovered from COVID-19. Where available, HLA class I and class II types were obtained from metadata supplied by the sample provider rather than from assay-based typing. The prospective study material was composed of cDNA or gDNA derived from T cells, B-cell-depleted T cells, or PBMCs. The samples were drawn from the first 160 participants of the ongoing ImmuneRACE study and from some 1,300 subjects provided by 6 global collaborators. The repertoires were made available in a free public database intended to serve as a resource for research on the immune response to SARS-CoV-2.

Each collaborating institution followed its own protocols to collect whole blood in K2EDTA tubes. Collaborator samples were shipped for TCRbeta analysis as frozen whole blood, isolated PBMCs, or DNA extracted from either sample type. TCRbeta CDR3 regions were amplified from genomic DNA using the immunoSEQ Assay, a bias-controlled multiplex PCR. The source study handled its data this way. The number of nucleated cells in each sample was estimated by amplification of reference gene primers within the assay. Sequence reads were collapsed and filtered to measure the absolute abundance of every unique TCRbeta CDR3 rearrangement. For each sample, productive Simpson clonality was calculated as the square root of Simpson's diversity index across productive rearrangements. Here the immuneACCESS table is served through TCRdb, limited to in-frame sequences with V and J called. Missing clones are a known gap in these copies; in checked studies unresolved V genes cover under half, and the rest lacks a known reason. For V, J and clone size, that table is used; D and trimming come from the DNA. This sample holds some 50,000 clones; roughly 89% were observed only once. Clones ranked in the top ten supply less than 3.5% of the sample.

The CDR3 runs 14 amino acids, cysteine and phenylalanine included. Only the CDR3 DNA stays, 42 bases, in frame from base 1. Clipping removes 3 bases from V and 3 bases from J, with 4 as the unmatched junction base count. The germline V gene specifies SGHAT as CDR1 and FQNNGV as CDR2. A few counts support this clone. No antigen is known for it. Base qualities were left out, and no much larger clone turns up one base away. Beyond this particular receptor, the publication reports: The quantity of clinical and demographic metadata differed by source and by participant and was supplied without curation.

This receptor was obtained from an elderly man with acute or convalescent COVID-19. Sequencing used peripheral blood. Rearrangement joined TRBV11-2 to TRBJ2-7, with 8 central nucleotides matching TRBD1. This receptor has the CDR3 CASSFADRGYEQYF. The nucleotides read TGTGCCAGCAGCTTCGCTGACAGGGGCTACGAGCAGTACTTC.